These 30 T cell receptor beta chains originate from one sample sequenced in a study of T cells in Graves' hyperthyroidism and ophthalmopathy. Researchers amplified the TCR beta CDR3 regions from RNA transcripts. HTBI primers were used for first-round RT-PCR of the TCR CDR3. TCRdb redid the calling of the multiplex PCR reads with MiXCR, one entry per CDR3 protein. The repertoire holds under 700,000 distinct CDR3 sequences, under 60% seen once, with roughly 8.2% in the top ten. Sequencing was done on a sample of peripheral blood or thyroid tissue (not recorded which). Receptor source: a woman aged 18-29 years with Graves' hyperthyroidism.

V usage is TRBV5-1 and J usage is TRBJ1-2, with 10 bases aligning to TRBD1. This CDR3 is built from 14 residues. V lost 0 bases, J lost 6 bases, and 2 bases stayed unmatched. From germline, CDR1 is SGHRS and CDR2 YFSETQ. The DNA for the CDR3 is TGCGCCAGCAGCTTGGTGGGACAGGGGAATGGCTACACCTTC. Translating gives CASSLVGQGNGYTF.

This clonotype was detected only a few times. One end of the junction is discordant with germline, which a read error may explain. CDR3 bases: TGTGCCAGCAGTAGGGGGACAGGGGGCTTCGCTTTCTTT. Protein sequence: CASSRGTGGFAFF. The rearrangement joins TRBV10-3 to TRBJ1-1, with 12 bases matching TRBD1. CDR3 size: 13 residues. Germline CDR1 and CDR2: ENHRY and SYGVKD.

There are a few counts of this clonotype. One end of the junction does not line up with germline, which may come from a read error. V usage is TRBV7-9 and J usage is TRBJ2-1; TRBD2 aligns across 7 bases. Germline CDR1 is SEHNR and CDR2 is FQNEAQ (reference sequence). The CDR3 loop spans 14 amino acids. The CDR3 DNA follows: TGTGCTAGCAGCTTAATACGGACTAGTAATGAGCAGTTCTTC. It is translated as CASSLIRTSNEQFF.

The J gene is TRBJ1-6, the V gene TRBV25-1, with TRBD1 matching 8 bases. V trimming: 7 bases; J trimming: 10 bases; junction bases outside the gene matches: 6. This CDR3 is 13 amino acids long. CDR1 and CDR2 (germline): MGHDK, SYGVNS. The CDR3 DNA follows: TGTGCCAGCAAGGACAGGGCAAGATCACCCCTCCACTTT. This gives the protein CASKDRARSPLHF. Looking up the rest from reference TRBV25-1 and TRBJ1-6 gives the full variable domain: EADIYQTPRYLVIGTGKKITLECSQTMGHDKMYWYQQDPGMELHLIHYSYGVNSTEKGDLSSESTVSRIRTEHFPLTLESARPSHTSQYLCASKDRARSPLHFGNGTRLTVT.

This clonotype was picked up a small number of times. The rearrangement joins TRBV6-9 to TRBJ1-2, with D unclear. The CDR3 is 13 residues long. Germline assignment: CDR1 MNHGY and CDR2 SVAAGI. Trimming cost V 4 bases and J 5 bases, with 11 bases left between them. CDR3 nucleotides: TGTGCCAGCAGTTTATTCGTGGGGTATGGCTACACCTTC. Its translation: CASSLFVGYGYTF.

With regard to this clonotype: A much larger clone sits a single nucleotide away, making a read error possible. The V call is TRBV10-3, the J call TRBJ1-6; D uncertain. The CDR3 has 15 amino acids. Germline CDR1 and CDR2: ENHRY and SYGVKD. CDR3 sequence: CASSESWVGGPPLHF. The CDR3 region has the DNA TGTGCCAGCAGTGAGTCGTGGGTCGGTGGTCCACCCCTCCACTTT.

This rearrangement joins TRBV7-9 to TRBJ1-1; no reliable D call. Trimming removed 2 bases at V and 5 bases at J, with 9 bases between. Germline CDR1 SEHNR, CDR2 FQNEAQ (reference sequence). The CDR3 runs to 13 residues. The CDR3: CASSLLLKTEAFF. CDR3 sequence (DNA): TGTGCCAGCAGCTTACTCCTAAAGACTGAAGCTTTCTTT.

The chain couples TRBV5-4 to TRBJ1-6; TRBD1 matches 7 bases. V lost 4 bases, J lost 8 bases, and 6 bases stayed unmatched. This CDR3 comprises 14 residues. Germline V lookup: CDR1 SGHNT, CDR2 YYREEE (reference sequence). The CDR3 bases are TGTGCCAGCAGCGACAGGGCAGAGTATTCACCCCTCCACTTT. Residues: CASSDRAEYSPLHF.

This clonotype was seen more than once but under ten times. J is TRBJ1-1 and V is TRBV4-2; D gene uncertain. Germline V lookup: CDR1 LGHNA, CDR2 YNFKEQ. This CDR3 is 14 amino acids long. The V end lost 0 bases, the J end lost 4 bases, and 9 bases lay between the germline ends. In DNA, the CDR3 is TGTGCCAGCAGCCAAGAAGATGGTATCACTGAAGCTTTCTTT. It encodes CASSQEDGITEAFF.

This clonotype was found a few times. V gene TRBV2 combines with J gene TRBJ1-1, with D hard to call. The CDR3 is made up of 15 amino acids. Germline V gene data show CDR1 as SNHLY and CDR2 as FYNNEI. V lost 5 bases and J 3 bases, leaving 16 bases between the germline ends. In DNA, the CDR3 is TGTGCCAGCAGTTCCCGGACCGCCGCGTACACTGAAGCTTTCTTT. As protein: CASSSRTAAYTEAFF. Using reference TRBV2 and TRBJ1-1 for the parts outside the CDR3, the full variable domain is EPEVTQTPSHQVTQMGQEVILRCVPISNHLYFYWYRQILGQKVEFLVSFYNNEISEKSEIFDDQFSVERPDGSNFTLKIRSTKLEDSAMYFCASSSRTAAYTEAFFGQGTRLTVV.

Worth noting for this clonotype: A much larger clone sits a single nucleotide away, making a read error possible. The chain uses TRBV7-6 and TRBJ2-7, with D perhaps matching TRBD1 (6 bases). Germline V CDR1 and CDR2: SGHVS, FNYEAQ. This CDR3 spans 12 amino acids. CDR3 loop: CAGSLEAGQKYF. CDR3 sequence (DNA): TGTGCCGGCAGCTTAGAGGCCGGACAGAAATACTTC.

This clonotype was seen many times. J is TRBJ1-1 and V is TRBV10-3; no clear D gene. The CDR3 runs to 14 residues. Trimming took 0 bases from V and 2 from J, leaving 7 bases between them. Germline V gene lookup returns CDR1 ENHRY and CDR2 SYGVKD. CDR3 amino acids: CAISESGSNTEAFF. CDR3 DNA: TGTGCCATCAGTGAGTCGGGCAGTAACACTGAAGCTTTCTTT.

This clonotype came up once. The chain is built from TRBV15 and TRBJ1-1; 7 nucleotides line up with TRBD1. This CDR3 comprises 15 residues. The germline V gene has CDR1 LNHNV and CDR2 YYDKDF (reference sequence). The ends lost 5 bases at V and 3 bases at J; junction bases unmatched: 9. The CDR3 loop is CATSDRQGVDTEAFF. The DNA of the CDR3 is TGTGCCACCAGCGACCGACAGGGAGTGGACACTGAAGCTTTCTTT.

This clonotype was seen only a few times. The V gene is TRBV7-9, the J gene TRBJ2-7; no reliable D call. V lost 5 bases and J lost 3, with 17 bases in between. Germline CDR1 reads SEHNR; CDR2 reads FQNEAQ (reference sequence). The CDR3 has 15 residues. The CDR3 nucleotides are TGTGCCAGCAGCCCGTGGCTAGTCGGTGGCTACGAGCAGTACTTC. This gives the protein CASSPWLVGGYEQYF.

For this clonotype: A junction end diverges from the germline sequence, so it may reflect a read error. The gene calls are TRBV5-1 and TRBJ2-5; 10 bases fit TRBD2. The germline V gene has CDR1 SGHRS and CDR2 YFSETQ. The CDR3 length is 16 residues. This CDR3 is CASSLVSGRPRETRYF. The CDR3 nucleotides read TGCGCCAGCAGCTTGGTTAGCGGGAGGCCCCGAGAGACCCGGTACTTC.

Ten or more counts support this clonotype. The chain recombines TRBV25-1 with TRBJ1-1, with D uncertain. CDR1 is MGHDK and CDR2 is SYGVNS in the germline V gene. Trimming removed 7 bases at V and 4 bases at J, with 13 bases between. This CDR3 contains 13 residues. CDR3 DNA: TGTGCCAGCACCCCCGGGGTGGGCACTGAAGCTTTCTTT. Protein: CASTPGVGTEAFF.

This clonotype occurred many times. The V call is TRBV20-1, the J call TRBJ1-1; a weak D match, TRBD1 (5 bases). CDR3 length: 13 amino acids. CDR1 is DFQATT and CDR2 is SNEGSKA in the germline V gene (reference sequence). Trimming cost V 7 bases and J 0 bases, with 12 bases left between them. Written as DNA, the CDR3 is TGCAGTGTCAGTCAGGGATTGAACACTGAAGCTTTCTTT. This gives the protein CSVSQGLNTEAFF.

The chain recombines TRBV2 with TRBJ1-5, with D unresolved. The V end lost 8 bases, the J end lost 1 base, and 18 bases lay between the germline ends. CDR3 length: 16 amino acids. The V gene's germline CDR1 is SNHLY and CDR2 FYNNEI. The DNA for the CDR3 is TGTGCCAGCCGTTCGTCCCTGGATGCGAGCAATCAGCCCCAGCATTTT. Translated: CASRSSLDASNQPQHF.

This clonotype was found a few times. V is TRBV6-1 and J is TRBJ2-5, with 11 bases identical to TRBD2. Germline V gene lookup returns CDR1 MNHNS and CDR2 SASEGT. Unmatched junction bases numbered 5, after V lost 6 bases and J lost 5 bases. CDR3 length: 14 residues. Written as DNA, the CDR3 is TGTGCCAGCAGGATGGGACTAGCGGAGGAGACCCAGTACTTC. As protein: CASRMGLAEETQYF.

The J gene is TRBJ2-2, the V gene TRBV29-1; 11 bases are a match to TRBD1. The CDR3 has 14 residues. Trimming at V came to 6 bases and at J to 7 bases, leaving 7 bases not matched to a gene. CDR1 and CDR2 (germline): SQVTM, ANQGSEA. This CDR3 reads CSVGQGGGNGELFF. The CDR3 DNA sequence: TGCAGCGTGGGACAGGGGGGAGGTAACGGGGAGCTGTTTTTT.

This clonotype has ten or more counts. This sequence joins TRBV19 and TRBJ1-2; D gene ambiguous. V was clipped by 5 bases and J by 2 bases, with 6 bases between them. The CDR3 is 12 amino acids. From germline, CDR1 is LNHDA and CDR2 SQIVND (reference sequence). CDR3: CASSHRNYGYTF. CDR3 nucleotides: TGTGCCAGTAGTCACAGAAACTATGGCTACACCTTC.

Remarks on this clonotype: A much larger clonotype is one base distant, so this may be a read error. A read error is likely, as this CDR3 ends without the conserved phenylalanine or tryptophan. The genes are TRBV7-6 and TRBJ1-2; D uncertain. The V gene lost 0 bases and the J gene lost 2 bases, with 13 bases spanning the gap. This CDR3 has 16 amino acids. The V gene's germline CDR1 is SGHVS and CDR2 FNYEAQ. CDR3 coding DNA: TGTGCCAGCAGCTTAGCCCCCGAGACTCCGAACTATGGCTACACCCTC. It is translated as CASSLAPETPNYGYTL.

This clonotype was seen more than once but under ten times. CDR3 amino acids: CASSMRPDGYTF. The CDR3 DNA reads as TGTGCCAGTAGTATGCGCCCGGACGGCTACACCTTC. The chain couples TRBV19 to TRBJ1-2, with D unclear. The V end was cut by 3 bases, the J end by 8 bases, with 10 bases between. This CDR3 has 12 amino acids. Germline lookup yields CDR1 LNHDA and CDR2 SQIVND (reference sequence).

There are many counts of this clonotype. The chain links TRBV10-1 to TRBJ2-7; TRBD1 matches 8 bases. Unmatched junction bases numbered 6, after V lost 6 bases and J lost 5 bases. Germline V CDR1 and CDR2: WNHNN, SYGVQD (reference sequence). The CDR3 length is 13 residues. CDR3 coding DNA: TGCGCCAGCAGATCCGGACAGGGCCACGAGCAGTACTTC. Its translation is CASRSGQGHEQYF.

There are many counts of this clonotype. The chain links TRBV9 to TRBJ1-5; D remains ambiguous. V lost 0 bases and J lost 1, with 5 bases in between. Germline V CDR1 and CDR2: SGDLS, YYNGEE. The CDR3 has 14 residues. CDR3 loop: CASSVGGSNQPQHF. The CDR3, as DNA: TGTGCCAGCAGCGTAGGGGGAAGCAATCAGCCCCAGCATTTT. Based on the CDR3 plus reference TRBV9 and TRBJ1-5, the full variable domain is DSGVTQTPKHLITATGQRVTLRCSPRSGDLSVYWYQQSLDQGLQFLIQYYNGEERAKGNILERFSAQQFPDLHSELNLSSLELGDSALYFCASSVGGSNQPQHFGDGTRLSIL.

This clonotype came up a few times. V gene TRBV20-1 combines with J gene TRBJ1-5; 8 bases line up with TRBD1. Germline assignment: CDR1 DFQATT and CDR2 SNEGSKA (reference sequence). V lost 5 bases to trimming and J lost 3 bases; unmatched junction nucleotides: 6. CDR3 length: 14 residues. CDR3 nucleotide sequence: TGCAGTGCTTTTACAGGGGGATTCAATCAGCCCCAGCATTTT. It yields the protein CSAFTGGFNQPQHF.

This clonotype was counted between two and nine times. V usage is TRBV24-1 and J usage is TRBJ1-2; D ambiguous. Germline V gene data show CDR1 as KGHDR and CDR2 as SFDVKD. This CDR3 has 16 amino acids. V shed 11 bases and J shed 1 base, with 22 bases lying between them. Written as DNA, the CDR3 is TGTGCCAGCACCCTCTCGGAATGGGCTAATAACTATGGCTACACCTTC. This encodes CASTLSEWANNYGYTF.

This clonotype was counted many times. The chain links TRBV7-9 to TRBJ2-5; TRBD2 aligns across 7 bases. V lost 4 bases and J lost 1; bases outside the gene matches: 6. This CDR3 comprises 15 residues. The germline V gene has CDR1 SEHNR and CDR2 FQNEAQ (reference sequence). The CDR3 here is CASSSLASAQETQYF. The CDR3, as DNA: TGTGCCAGCAGCTCACTAGCGTCCGCCCAAGAGACCCAGTACTTC.

This clonotype was picked up a small number of times. The genes are TRBV9 and TRBJ1-2; no definite D call. The length of the CDR3 is 16 residues. Trimming removed 4 bases at V and 0 bases at J, with 16 bases between. Germline CDR1 is SGDLS and CDR2 is YYNGEE. The CDR3 DNA reads as TGTGCCAGCAGCCAAGTCCCCGGAGGATCTAACTATGGCTACACCTTC. This gives the protein CASSQVPGGSNYGYTF. The full variable domain, with the rest looked up from reference TRBV9 and TRBJ1-2, is DSGVTQTPKHLITATGQRVTLRCSPRSGDLSVYWYQQSLDQGLQFLIQYYNGEERAKGNILERFSAQQFPDLHSELNLSSLELGDSALYFCASSQVPGGSNYGYTFGSGTRLTVV.

This clonotype was observed a few times. In nucleotides, the CDR3 is TGTGCCAGCAGCTTCGTAGGGGCGCCCCATGGCTACACCTTC. This translates into CASSFVGAPHGYTF. The rearrangement uses TRBV7-2 and TRBJ1-2, with D perhaps matching TRBD1 (5 bases). CDR1 is SGHTA, CDR2 FQGNSA, per germline. Deletions cut 3 bases from V and 6 bases from J, with 14 bases between. The CDR3 is made up of 14 amino acids. Full variable domain (remainder filled in from reference TRBV7-2 and TRBJ1-2): GAGVSQSPSNKVTEKGKDVELRCDPISGHTALYWYRQSLGQGLEFLIYFQGNSAPDKSGLPSDRFSAERTGGSVSTLTIQRTQQEDSAVYLCASSFVGAPHGYTFGSGTRLTVV.